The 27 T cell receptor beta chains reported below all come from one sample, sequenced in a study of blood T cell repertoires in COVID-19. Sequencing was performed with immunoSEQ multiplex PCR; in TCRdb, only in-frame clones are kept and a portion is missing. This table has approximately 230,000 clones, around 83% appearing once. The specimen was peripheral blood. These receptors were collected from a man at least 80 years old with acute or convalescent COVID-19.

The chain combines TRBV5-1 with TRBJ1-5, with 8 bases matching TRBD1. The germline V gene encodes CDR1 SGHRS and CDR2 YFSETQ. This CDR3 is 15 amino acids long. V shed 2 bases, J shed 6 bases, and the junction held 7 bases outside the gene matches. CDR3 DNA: TGCGCCAGCAGCTTCGCAGGGGGCGGGAGTCAGCCCCAGCATTTT. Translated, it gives CASSFAGGGSQPQHF.

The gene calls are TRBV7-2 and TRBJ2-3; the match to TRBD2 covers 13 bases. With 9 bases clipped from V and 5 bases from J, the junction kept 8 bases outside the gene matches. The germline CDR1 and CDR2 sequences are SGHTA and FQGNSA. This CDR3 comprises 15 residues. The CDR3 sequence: CASTEGLAGRDTQYF. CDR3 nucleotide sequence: TGTGCCAGTACCGAGGGACTAGCGGGAAGAGATACGCAGTATTTT.

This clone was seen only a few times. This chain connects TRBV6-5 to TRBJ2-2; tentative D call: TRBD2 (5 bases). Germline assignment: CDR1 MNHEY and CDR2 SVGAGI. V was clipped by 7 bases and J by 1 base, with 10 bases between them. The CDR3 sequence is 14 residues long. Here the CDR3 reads CASTLRENTGELFF. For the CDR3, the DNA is TGTGCCAGCACTCTCCGGGAGAACACCGGGGAGCTGTTTTTT.

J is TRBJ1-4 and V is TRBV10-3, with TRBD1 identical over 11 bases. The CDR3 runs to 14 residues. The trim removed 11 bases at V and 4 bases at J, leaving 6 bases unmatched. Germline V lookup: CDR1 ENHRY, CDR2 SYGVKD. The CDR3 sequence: CASSGQGGNEKLFF. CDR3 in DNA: TGTGCCTCGTCGGGACAGGGGGGTAATGAAAAACTGTTTTTT.

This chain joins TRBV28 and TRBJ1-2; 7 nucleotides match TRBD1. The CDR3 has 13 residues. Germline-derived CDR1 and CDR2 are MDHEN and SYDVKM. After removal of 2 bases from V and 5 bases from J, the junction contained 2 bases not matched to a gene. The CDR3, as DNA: TGTGCCAGCAGTTTAGGGACAGAATATGGCTACACCTTC. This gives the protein CASSLGTEYGYTF.

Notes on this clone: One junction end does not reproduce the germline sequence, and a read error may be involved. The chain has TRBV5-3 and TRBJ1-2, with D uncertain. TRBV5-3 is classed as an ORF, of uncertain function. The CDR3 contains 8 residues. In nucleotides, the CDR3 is TGTGCCAGGAACCGTAGAGACTTC. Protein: CARNRRDF.

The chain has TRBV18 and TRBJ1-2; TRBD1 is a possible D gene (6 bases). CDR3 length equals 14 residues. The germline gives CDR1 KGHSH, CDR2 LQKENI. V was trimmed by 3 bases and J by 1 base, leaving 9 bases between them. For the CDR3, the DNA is TGTGCCAGCTCACCCGCACAGGGTAACTATGGCTACACCTTC. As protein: CASSPAQGNYGYTF.

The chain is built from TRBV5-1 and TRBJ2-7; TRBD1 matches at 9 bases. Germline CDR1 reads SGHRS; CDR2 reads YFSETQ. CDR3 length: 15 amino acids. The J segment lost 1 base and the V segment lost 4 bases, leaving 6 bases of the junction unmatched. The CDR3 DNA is TGCGCCAGCAGCCTGGAGGGGACAGGGTCCTACGAGCAGTACTTC. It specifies CASSLEGTGSYEQYF.

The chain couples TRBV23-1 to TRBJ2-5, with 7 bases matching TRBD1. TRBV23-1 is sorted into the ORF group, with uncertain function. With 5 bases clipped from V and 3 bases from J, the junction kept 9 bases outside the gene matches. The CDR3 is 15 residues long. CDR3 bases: TGCGCCAGCAGTACCCCCGCAGGGGGAAAAGAGACCCAGTACTTC. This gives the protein CASSTPAGGKETQYF.

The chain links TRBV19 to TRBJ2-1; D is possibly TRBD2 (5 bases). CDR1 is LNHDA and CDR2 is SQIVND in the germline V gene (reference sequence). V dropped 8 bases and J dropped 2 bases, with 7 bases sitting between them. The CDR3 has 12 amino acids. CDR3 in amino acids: CASSGTYNEQFF. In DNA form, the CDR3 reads TGTGCCAGTTCCGGGACCTACAATGAGCAGTTCTTC. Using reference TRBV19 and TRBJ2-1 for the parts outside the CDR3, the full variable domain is DGGITQSPKYLFRKEGQNVTLSCEQNLNHDAMYWYRQDPGQGLRLIYYSQIVNDFQKGDIAEGYSVSREKKESFPLTVTSAQKNPTAFYLCASSGTYNEQFFGPGTRLTVL.

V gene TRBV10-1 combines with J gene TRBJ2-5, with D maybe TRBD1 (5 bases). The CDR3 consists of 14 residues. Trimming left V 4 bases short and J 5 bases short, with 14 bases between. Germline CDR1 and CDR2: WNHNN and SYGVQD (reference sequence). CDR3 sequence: CASSGTRVVETQYF. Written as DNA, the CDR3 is TGCGCCAGCAGTGGTACCAGGGTTGTGGAGACCCAGTACTTC.

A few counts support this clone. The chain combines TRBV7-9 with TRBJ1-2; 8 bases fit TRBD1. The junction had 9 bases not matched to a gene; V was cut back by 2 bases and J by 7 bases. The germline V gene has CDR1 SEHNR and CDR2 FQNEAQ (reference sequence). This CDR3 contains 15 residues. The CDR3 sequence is CASSLNRGAIGGYTF. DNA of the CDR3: TGTGCCAGCAGCTTAAACAGGGGGGCAATAGGTGGCTACACCTTC.

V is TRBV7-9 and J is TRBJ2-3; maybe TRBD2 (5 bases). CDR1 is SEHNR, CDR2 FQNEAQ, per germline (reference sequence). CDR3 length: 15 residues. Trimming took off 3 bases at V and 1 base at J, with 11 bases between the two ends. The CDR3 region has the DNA TGTGCCAGCAGCTTGGTGCGTAGCGGCACAGATACGCAGTATTTT. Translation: CASSLVRSGTDTQYF.

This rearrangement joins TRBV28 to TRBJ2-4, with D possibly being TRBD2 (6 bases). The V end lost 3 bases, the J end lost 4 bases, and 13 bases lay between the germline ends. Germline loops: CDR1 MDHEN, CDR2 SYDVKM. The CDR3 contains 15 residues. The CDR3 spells CASSFRGEAKNIQYF. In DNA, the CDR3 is TGTGCCAGCAGTTTCCGTGGGGAGGCTAAAAACATTCAGTACTTC.

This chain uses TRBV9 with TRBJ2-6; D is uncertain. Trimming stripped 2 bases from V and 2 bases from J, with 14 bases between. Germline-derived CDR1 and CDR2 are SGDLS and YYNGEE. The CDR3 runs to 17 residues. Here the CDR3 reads CASSVDWSSPGANVLTF. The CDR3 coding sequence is TGTGCCAGCAGCGTTGACTGGTCGTCCCCTGGGGCCAACGTCCTGACTTTC.

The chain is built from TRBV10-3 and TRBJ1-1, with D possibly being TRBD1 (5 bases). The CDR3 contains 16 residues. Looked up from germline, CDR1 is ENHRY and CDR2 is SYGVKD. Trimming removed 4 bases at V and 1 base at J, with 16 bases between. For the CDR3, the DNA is TGTGCCATCAGTGCCGCCGGGGGGATTGGGAACACTGAAGCTTTCTTT. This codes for CAISAAGGIGNTEAFF.

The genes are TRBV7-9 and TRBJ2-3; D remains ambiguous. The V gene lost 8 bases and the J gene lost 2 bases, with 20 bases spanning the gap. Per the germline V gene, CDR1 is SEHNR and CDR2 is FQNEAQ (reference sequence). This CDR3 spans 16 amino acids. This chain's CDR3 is CASGPDIRFITDTQYF. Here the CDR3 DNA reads TGTGCCAGCGGCCCAGACATCCGTTTCATCACAGATACGCAGTATTTT.

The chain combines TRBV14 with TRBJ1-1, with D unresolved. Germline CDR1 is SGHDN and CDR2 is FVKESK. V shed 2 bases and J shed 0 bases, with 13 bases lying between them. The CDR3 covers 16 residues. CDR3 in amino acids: CASSQLRGTVNTEAFF. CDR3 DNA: TGTGCCAGCAGCCAACTACGTGGTACAGTGAACACTGAAGCTTTCTTT. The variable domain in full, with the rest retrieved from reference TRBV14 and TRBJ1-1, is EAGVTQFPSHSVIEKGQTVTLRCDPISGHDNLYWYRRVMGKEIKFLLHFVKESKQDESGMPNNRFLAERTGGTYSTLKVQPAELEDSGVYFCASSQLRGTVNTEAFFGQGTRLTVV.

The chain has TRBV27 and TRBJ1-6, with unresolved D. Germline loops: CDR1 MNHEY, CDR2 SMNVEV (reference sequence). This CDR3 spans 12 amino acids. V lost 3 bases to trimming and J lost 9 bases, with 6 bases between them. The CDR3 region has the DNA TGTGCCAGCAGTTTCCAGTTTTCACCCCTCCACTTT. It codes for CASSFQFSPLHF.

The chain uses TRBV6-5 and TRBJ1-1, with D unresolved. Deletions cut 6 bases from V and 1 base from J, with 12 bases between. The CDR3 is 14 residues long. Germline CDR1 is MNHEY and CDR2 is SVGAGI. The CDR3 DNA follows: TGTGCCAGCAGGTCGACAACACGGAACACTGAAGCTTTCTTT. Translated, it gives CASRSTTRNTEAFF.

CDR3 sequence reads: CASSLTAGGMNEQFF. The CDR3 coding sequence is TGTGCCAGCAGCTTAACAGCGGGAGGGATGAATGAGCAGTTCTTC. This rearrangement joins TRBV7-3 to TRBJ2-1; 10 bases are shared with TRBD2. The trim removed 0 bases at V and 7 bases at J, leaving 3 bases unmatched. The V gene's germline CDR1 is SGHTA and CDR2 FQGTGA. The length of the CDR3 is 15 residues.

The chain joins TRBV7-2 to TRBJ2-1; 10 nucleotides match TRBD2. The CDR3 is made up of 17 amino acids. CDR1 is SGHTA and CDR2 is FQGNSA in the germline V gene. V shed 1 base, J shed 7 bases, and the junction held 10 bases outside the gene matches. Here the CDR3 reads CASSLVGSGGARNEQFF. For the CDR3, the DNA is TGTGCCAGCAGCTTAGTGGGCAGCGGGGGGGCCAGGAATGAGCAGTTCTTC. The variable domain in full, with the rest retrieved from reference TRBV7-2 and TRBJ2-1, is GAGVSQSPSNKVTEKGKDVELRCDPISGHTALYWYRQSLGQGLEFLIYFQGNSAPDKSGLPSDRFSAERTGGSVSTLTIQRTQQEDSAVYLCASSLVGSGGARNEQFFGPGTRLTVL.

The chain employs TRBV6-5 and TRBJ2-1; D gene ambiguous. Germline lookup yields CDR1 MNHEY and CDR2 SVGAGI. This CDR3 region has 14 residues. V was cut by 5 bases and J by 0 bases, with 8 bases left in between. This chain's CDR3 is CASSRRSSYNEQFF. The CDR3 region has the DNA TGTGCCAGCAGTCGACGGAGCTCCTACAATGAGCAGTTCTTC.

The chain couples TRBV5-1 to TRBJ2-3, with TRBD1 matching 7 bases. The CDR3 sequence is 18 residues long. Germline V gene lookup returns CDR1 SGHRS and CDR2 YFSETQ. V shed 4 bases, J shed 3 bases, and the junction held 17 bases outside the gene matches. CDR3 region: CASSGSNTDRPGTDTQYF. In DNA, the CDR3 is TGCGCCAGCAGCGGTTCGAACACGGACAGGCCTGGAACAGATACGCAGTATTTT. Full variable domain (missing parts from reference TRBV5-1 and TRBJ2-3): KAGVTQTPRYLIKTRGQQVTLSCSPISGHRSVSWYQQTPGQGLQFLFEYFSETQRNKGNFPGRFSGRQFSNSRSEMNVSTLELGDSALYLCASSGSNTDRPGTDTQYFGPGTRLTVL.

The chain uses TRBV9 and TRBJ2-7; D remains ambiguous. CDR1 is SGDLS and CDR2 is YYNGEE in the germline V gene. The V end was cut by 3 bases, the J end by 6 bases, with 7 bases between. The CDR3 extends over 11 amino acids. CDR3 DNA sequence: TGTGCCAGCAGCGCACCCGGCGAGCAGTACTTC. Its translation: CASSAPGEQYF.

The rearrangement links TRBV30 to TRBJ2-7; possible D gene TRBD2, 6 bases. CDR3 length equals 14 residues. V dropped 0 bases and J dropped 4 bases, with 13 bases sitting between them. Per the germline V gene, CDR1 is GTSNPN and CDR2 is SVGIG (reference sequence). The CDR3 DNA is TGTGCCTGGAGTGTAGGAGGGAGCCGTTACGAGCAGTACTTC. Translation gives CAWSVGGSRYEQYF.

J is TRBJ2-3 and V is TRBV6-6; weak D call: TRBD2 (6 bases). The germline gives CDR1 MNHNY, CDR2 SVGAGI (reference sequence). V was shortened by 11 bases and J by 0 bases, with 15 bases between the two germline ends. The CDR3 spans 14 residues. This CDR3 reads CAGRRGGSTDTQYF. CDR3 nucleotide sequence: TGTGCCGGGCGGCGTGGGGGGAGCACAGATACGCAGTATTTT.